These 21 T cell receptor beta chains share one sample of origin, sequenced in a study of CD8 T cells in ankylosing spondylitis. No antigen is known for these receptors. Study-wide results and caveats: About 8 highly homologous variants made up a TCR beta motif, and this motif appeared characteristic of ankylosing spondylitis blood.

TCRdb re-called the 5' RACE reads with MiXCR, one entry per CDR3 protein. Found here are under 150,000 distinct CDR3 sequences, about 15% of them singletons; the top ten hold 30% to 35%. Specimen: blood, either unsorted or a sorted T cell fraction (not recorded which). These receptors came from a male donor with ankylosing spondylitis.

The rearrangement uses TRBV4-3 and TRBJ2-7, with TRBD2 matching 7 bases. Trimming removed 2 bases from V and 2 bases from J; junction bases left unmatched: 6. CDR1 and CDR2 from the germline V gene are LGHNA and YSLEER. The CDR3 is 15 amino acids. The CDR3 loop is CASSQYGGLTYEQYF. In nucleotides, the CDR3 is TGCGCCAGCAGCCAATATGGGGGACTAACCTACGAGCAGTACTTC.

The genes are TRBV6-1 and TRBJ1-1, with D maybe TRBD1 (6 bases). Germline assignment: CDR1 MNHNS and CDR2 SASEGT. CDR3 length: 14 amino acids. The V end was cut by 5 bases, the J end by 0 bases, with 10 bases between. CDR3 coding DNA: TGTGCCAGCAGTAAAACAGGGATGAACACTGAAGCTTTCTTT. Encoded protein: CASSKTGMNTEAFF.

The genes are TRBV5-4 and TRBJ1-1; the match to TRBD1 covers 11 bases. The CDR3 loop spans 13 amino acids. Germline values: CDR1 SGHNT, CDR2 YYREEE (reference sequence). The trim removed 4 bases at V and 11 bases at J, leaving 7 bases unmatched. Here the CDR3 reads CASSPRTGGEAFF. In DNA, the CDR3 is TGTGCCAGCAGCCCAAGGACAGGGGGCGAGGCTTTCTTT.

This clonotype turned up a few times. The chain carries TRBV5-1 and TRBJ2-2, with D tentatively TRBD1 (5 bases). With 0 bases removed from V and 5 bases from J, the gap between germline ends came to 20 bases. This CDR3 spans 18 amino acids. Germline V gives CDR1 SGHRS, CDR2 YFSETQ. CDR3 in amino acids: CASSLARSRDDSTGELFF. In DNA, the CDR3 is TGCGCCAGCAGCTTGGCCCGAAGCAGGGATGATTCGACCGGGGAGCTGTTTTTT.

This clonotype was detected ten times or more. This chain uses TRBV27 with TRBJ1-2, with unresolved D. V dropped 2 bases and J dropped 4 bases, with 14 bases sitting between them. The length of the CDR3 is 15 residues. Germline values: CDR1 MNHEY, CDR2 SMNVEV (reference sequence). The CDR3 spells CASSLVPGLSYGYTF. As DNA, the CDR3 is TGTGCCAGCAGTTTAGTGCCAGGCCTGTCCTATGGCTACACCTTC.

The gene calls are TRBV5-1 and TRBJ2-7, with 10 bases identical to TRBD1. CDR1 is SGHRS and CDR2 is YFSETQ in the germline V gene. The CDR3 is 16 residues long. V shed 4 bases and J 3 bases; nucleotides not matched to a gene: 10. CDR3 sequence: CASSPRPGQGRYEQYF. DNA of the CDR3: TGCGCCAGCAGCCCGAGACCGGGACAGGGGCGCTACGAGCAGTACTTC. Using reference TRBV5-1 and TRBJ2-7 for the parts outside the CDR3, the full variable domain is KAGVTQTPRYLIKTRGQQVTLSCSPISGHRSVSWYQQTPGQGLQFLFEYFSETQRNKGNFPGRFSGRQFSNSRSEMNVSTLELGDSALYLCASSPRPGQGRYEQYFGPGTRLTVT.

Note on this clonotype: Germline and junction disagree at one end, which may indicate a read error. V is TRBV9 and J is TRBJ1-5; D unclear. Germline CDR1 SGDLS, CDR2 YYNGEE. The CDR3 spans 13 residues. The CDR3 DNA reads TGTGCCAGCAGCGTGGGCGGTCATCAGCTCCAGCATTTT. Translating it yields CASSVGGHQLQHF.

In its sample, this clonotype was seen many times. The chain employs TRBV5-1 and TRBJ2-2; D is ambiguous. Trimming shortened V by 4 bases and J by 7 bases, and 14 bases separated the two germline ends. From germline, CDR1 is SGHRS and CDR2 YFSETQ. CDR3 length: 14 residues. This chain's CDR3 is CASSPYYSSGELFF. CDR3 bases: TGCGCCAGCAGCCCCTATTACTCGAGCGGGGAGCTGTTTTTT.

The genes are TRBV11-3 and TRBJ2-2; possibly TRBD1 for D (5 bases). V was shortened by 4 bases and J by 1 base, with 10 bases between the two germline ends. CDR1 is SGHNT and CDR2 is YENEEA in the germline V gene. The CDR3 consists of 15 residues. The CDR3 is CASSSPGQNTGELFF. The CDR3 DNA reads TGTGCCAGCAGCTCCCCAGGACAGAACACCGGGGAGCTGTTTTTT.

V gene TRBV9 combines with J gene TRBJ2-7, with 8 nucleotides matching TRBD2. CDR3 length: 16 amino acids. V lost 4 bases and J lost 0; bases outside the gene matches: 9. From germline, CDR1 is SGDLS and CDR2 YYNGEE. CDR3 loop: CASSSHLSGSSYEQYF. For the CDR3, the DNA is TGTGCCAGCAGCTCCCACTTGAGCGGGAGCTCCTACGAGCAGTACTTC.

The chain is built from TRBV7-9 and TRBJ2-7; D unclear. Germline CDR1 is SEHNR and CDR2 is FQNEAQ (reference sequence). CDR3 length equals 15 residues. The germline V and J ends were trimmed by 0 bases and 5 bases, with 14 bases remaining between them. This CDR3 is CASSLAHMGWDEQYF. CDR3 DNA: TGTGCCAGCAGCTTAGCGCATATGGGGTGGGACGAGCAGTACTTC. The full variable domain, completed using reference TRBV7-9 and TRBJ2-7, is DTGVSQNPRHKITKRGQNVTFRCDPISEHNRLYWYRQTLGQGPEFLTYFQNEAQLEKSRLLSDRFSAERPKGSFSTLEIQRTEQGDSAMYLCASSLAHMGWDEQYFGPGTRLTVT.

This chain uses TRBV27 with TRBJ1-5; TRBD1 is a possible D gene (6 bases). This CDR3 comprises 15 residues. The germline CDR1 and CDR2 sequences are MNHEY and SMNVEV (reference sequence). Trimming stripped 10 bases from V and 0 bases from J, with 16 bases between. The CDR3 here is CATRTEVNSNQPQHF. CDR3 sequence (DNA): TGTGCCACCAGGACAGAAGTAAATAGCAATCAGCCCCAGCATTTT.

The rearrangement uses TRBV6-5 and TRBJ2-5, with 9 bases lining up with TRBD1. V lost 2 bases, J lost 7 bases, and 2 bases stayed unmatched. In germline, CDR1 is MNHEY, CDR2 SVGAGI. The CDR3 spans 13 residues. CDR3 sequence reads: CASSYGTGRTQYF. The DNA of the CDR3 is TGTGCCAGCAGTTACGGGACAGGGAGGACCCAGTACTTC.

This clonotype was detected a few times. The CDR3 reads CASSPTSGRAYEQYF. CDR3 nucleotide sequence: TGCGCCAGCAGCCCAACTAGCGGGAGGGCCTACGAGCAGTACTTC. The chain carries TRBV10-2 and TRBJ2-7, with 13 positions matching TRBD2. This CDR3 is built from 15 residues. Germline lookup yields CDR1 WSHSY and CDR2 SAAADI. The J segment lost 2 bases and the V segment lost 6 bases, leaving 4 bases of the junction unmatched.

CDR3 sequence: CSAAGGDTYEQYF. As DNA, the CDR3 is TGCAGCGCCGCAGGGGGCGATACCTACGAGCAGTACTTC. This rearrangement joins TRBV29-1 to TRBJ2-7; 8 bases align to TRBD1. V shed 7 bases and J 2 bases; nucleotides not matched to a gene: 7. Germline V gives CDR1 SQVTM, CDR2 ANQGSEA. The CDR3 runs 13 residues.

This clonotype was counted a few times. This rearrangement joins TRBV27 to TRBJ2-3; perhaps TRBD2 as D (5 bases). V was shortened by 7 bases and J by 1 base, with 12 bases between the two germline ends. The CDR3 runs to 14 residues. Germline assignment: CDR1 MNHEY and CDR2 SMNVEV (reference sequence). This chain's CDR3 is CASKWARGTDTQYF. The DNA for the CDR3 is TGTGCCAGCAAGTGGGCGAGGGGCACAGATACGCAGTATTTT.

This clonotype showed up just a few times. The CDR3 nucleotides read TGTGCCAGCAGTTGGGACAGTTCAATTGAAAAACTGTTTTTT. Protein: CASSWDSSIEKLFF. The V call is TRBV12-3 or TRBV12-4, the J call TRBJ1-4; TRBD1 aligns across 7 bases. Germline trimming cut 4 bases from V and 7 bases from J; bases unmatched to any gene: 6. The length of the CDR3 is 14 residues.

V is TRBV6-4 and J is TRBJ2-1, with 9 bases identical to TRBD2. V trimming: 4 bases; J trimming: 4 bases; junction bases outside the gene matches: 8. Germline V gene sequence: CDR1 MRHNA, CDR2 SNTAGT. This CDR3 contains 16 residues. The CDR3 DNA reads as TGTGCCAGCAGTGTCGTAGCGGGAGATGGTTACAATGAGCAGTTCTTC. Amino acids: CASSVVAGDGYNEQFF.

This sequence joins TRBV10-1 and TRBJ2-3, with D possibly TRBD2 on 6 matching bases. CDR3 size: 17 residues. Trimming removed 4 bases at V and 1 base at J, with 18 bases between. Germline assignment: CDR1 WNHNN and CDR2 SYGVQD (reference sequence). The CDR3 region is CASSASEGSWGTDTQYF. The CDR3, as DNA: TGCGCCAGCAGTGCCTCGGAGGGGTCATGGGGCACAGATACGCAGTATTTT.

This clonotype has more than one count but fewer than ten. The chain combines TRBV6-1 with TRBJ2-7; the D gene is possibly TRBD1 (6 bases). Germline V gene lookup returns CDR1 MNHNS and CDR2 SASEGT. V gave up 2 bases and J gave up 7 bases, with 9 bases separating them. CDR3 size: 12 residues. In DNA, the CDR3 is TGTGCCAGCAGTGAACTAGGGGGAGAGCAGTACTTC. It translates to CASSELGGEQYF.

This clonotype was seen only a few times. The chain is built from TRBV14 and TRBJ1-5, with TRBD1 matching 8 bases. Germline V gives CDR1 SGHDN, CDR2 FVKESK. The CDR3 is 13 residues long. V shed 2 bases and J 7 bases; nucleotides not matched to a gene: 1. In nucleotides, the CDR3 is TGTGCCAGCAGCCAATCAGGGGGCCAGCCCCAGCATTTT. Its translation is CASSQSGGQPQHF. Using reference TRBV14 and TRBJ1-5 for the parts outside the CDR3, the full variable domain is EAGVTQFPSHSVIEKGQTVTLRCDPISGHDNLYWYRRVMGKEIKFLLHFVKESKQDESGMPNNRFLAERTGGTYSTLKVQPAELEDSGVYFCASSQSGGQPQHFGDGTRLSIL.